The sample holds many counts of the clone carrying this T cell receptor beta chain. This specimen belongs to a study of T cells after yellow fever vaccination. Study in general: Any fraction with a low cell number was prepared using SMART-Seq v4 Ultra Low Input.

TCRdb itself ran the 5' RACE reads through MiXCR, one entry per CDR3 protein. The sample yields hundreds of thousands of distinct CDR3 sequences, roughly 6.1% seen once. Germline CDR1 LNHNV, CDR2 YYDKDF (reference sequence). V was cut by 0 bases and J by 1 base, with 4 bases left in between. CDR3 length equals 14 residues. The rearrangement links TRBV15 to TRBJ1-5; D is ambiguous. This sample comprised PBMCs, obtained 5 days after the yellow fever booster vaccination. This sequence was found in a man between 25 and 39 years old who received the YFV17D yellow fever vaccine. CDR3 coding DNA: TGTGCCACCAGCAGAGAGGGGAGCAATCAGCCCCAGCATTTT. The encoded protein is CATSREGSNQPQHF. The full variable domain, in which reference TRBV15 and TRBJ1-5 provide the parts outside the CDR3, is DAMVIQNPRYQVTQFGKPVTLSCSQTLNHNVMYWYQQKSSQAPKLLFHYYDKDFNNEADTPDNFQSRRPNTSFCFLDIRSPGLGDTAMYLCATSREGSNQPQHFGDGTRLSIL.